This TCR beta chain was sequenced during a study of blood T cell repertoires in COVID-19. Study-level information: Acute and convalescent COVID-19 specimens originated in the United States, Italy and Spain. T cells, B-cell-depleted T cells, or PBMCs supplied cDNA or gDNA.

Clones were sequenced by immunoSEQ multiplex PCR, and TCRdb holds only the in-frame ones, with some missing. Of about 150,000 clones listed, almost 85% are singletons. Between the trimmed V and J ends, which lost 8 bases and 1 base, there was a span of 11 bases. CDR1 is SNHLY, CDR2 FYNNEI, per germline. The CDR3 spans 13 residues. Seattle patients were enrolled during active infection and followed longitudinally. Sample: peripheral blood. This sequence was found in a woman of 80 years or more with COVID-19, enrolled during active disease. This chain uses TRBV2 with TRBJ1-1, with a weak D call TRBD1 (5 bases). CDR3 DNA: TGTGCCAGCGGTGCCCAGGGGAACACTGAAGCTTTCTTT. This sequence encodes CASGAQGNTEAFF.